The entry below gives a single T cell receptor beta chain sequence along with its context. This sample is part of a study of cytomegalovirus exposure and HLA in healthy donors. The germline V gene encodes CDR1 MNHEY and CDR2 SMNVEV (reference sequence). The germline V and J ends were trimmed by 5 bases and 7 bases, with 15 bases remaining between them. The CDR3 length is 14 residues. Clones were sequenced by immunoSEQ multiplex PCR, and TCRdb holds only the in-frame ones, with some missing. The sample includes around 150,000 clones, approximately 91% of them seen just once. The receptor was derived from a man aged 18 to 29 in good health and CMV-seronegative. Sequences were obtained from PBMCs. The chain joins TRBV27 to TRBJ1-5; possibly TRBD1 for D (6 bases). CDR3 DNA sequence: TGTGCCAGCAGTCCGGCGGGGGCAGGGCAGCCCCAGCATTTT. It yields the protein CASSPAGAGQPQHF.